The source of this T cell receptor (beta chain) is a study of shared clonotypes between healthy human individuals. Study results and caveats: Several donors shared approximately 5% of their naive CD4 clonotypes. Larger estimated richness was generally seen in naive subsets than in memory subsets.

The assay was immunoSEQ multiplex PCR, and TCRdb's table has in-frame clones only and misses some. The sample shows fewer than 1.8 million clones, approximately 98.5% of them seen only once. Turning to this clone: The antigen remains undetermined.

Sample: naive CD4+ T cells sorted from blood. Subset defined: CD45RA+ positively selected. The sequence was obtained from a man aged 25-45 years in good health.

CDR3 residues: CASRFRTSESETQYF. In DNA, the CDR3 is TGTGCCAGCAGATTCCGGACTAGCGAGTCGGAGACCCAGTACTTC. The chain carries TRBV7-8 and TRBJ2-5, with TRBD2 matching 9 bases. Germline V gene data show CDR1 as SGHVS and CDR2 as FQNEAQ. The CDR3 extends over 15 amino acids. J was trimmed by 5 bases and V by 6 bases; bases with no gene match: 10.